This entry lists 22 T cell receptor beta chains sequenced from one sample in a study of T cell responses to AZD1222 COVID-19 vaccine. Profiling relied on immunoSEQ multiplex PCR, and the TCRdb table lists in-frame clones only, not all of them. The sample has 60,000 to 85,000 clones, over 75% seen once. The specimen was peripheral blood, collected 28 days after the second AZD1222 dose. These receptors originate from an adult who received the AZD1222 COVID-19 vaccine.

The chain carries TRBV7-9 and TRBJ2-1, with 9 nucleotides matching TRBD2. Germline V lookup: CDR1 SEHNR, CDR2 FQNEAQ (reference sequence). The CDR3 covers 14 residues. With V trimmed by 5 bases and J by 8 bases, 7 bases remained unmatched. The CDR3 bases are TGTGCCAGCAGCCCGGGACTAGCAAGGGATGAGCAGTTCTTC. Its translation: CASSPGLARDEQFF.

The gene calls are TRBV14 and TRBJ2-7; no clear D gene. The germline CDR1 and CDR2 sequences are SGHDN and FVKESK. Trimming removed 1 base at V and 7 bases at J, with 11 bases between. This CDR3 region has 13 residues. The CDR3 sequence: CASSQVIMGEQYF. Written as DNA, the CDR3 is TGTGCCAGCAGCCAAGTCATCATGGGTGAGCAGTACTTC.

The chain combines TRBV20-1 with TRBJ2-7, with D unresolved. This CDR3 has 11 residues. Germline-derived CDR1 and CDR2 are DFQATT and SNEGSKA (reference sequence). V was pared by 7 bases and J by 2 bases, with 9 bases between. The DNA of the CDR3 is TGCAGTGGAGTAGGGACCTACGAGCAGTACTTC. Its translation is CSGVGTYEQYF.

The genes are TRBV6-5 and TRBJ2-7; a weak D match, TRBD2 (5 bases). V dropped 6 bases and J dropped 0 bases, with 12 bases sitting between them. The CDR3 length is 14 residues. Germline values: CDR1 MNHEY, CDR2 SVGAGI. The CDR3 nucleotides are TGTGCCAGCAGATCGGGCGGGTACTCCTACGAGCAGTACTTC. Its translation: CASRSGGYSYEQYF.

The genes are TRBV5-5 and TRBJ2-1; 12 bases match TRBD1. CDR1 SGHKS and CDR2 YYEKEE come from the germline V gene (reference sequence). CDR3 length: 15 residues. The V gene end was trimmed by 2 bases and the J gene end by 6 bases; junction bases not matched to a gene: 3. The CDR3 DNA reads TGTGCCAGCAGCTTCCGGGACAGGGGGCTCAATGAGCAGTTCTTC. Amino acid sequence: CASSFRDRGLNEQFF.

The chain combines TRBV20-1 with TRBJ1-2; D uncertain. Germline assignment: CDR1 DFQATT and CDR2 SNEGSKA (reference sequence). This CDR3 is 11 amino acids long. The V gene lost 4 bases and the J gene lost 0 bases, with 3 bases spanning the gap. This CDR3 is CSANSNYGYTF. The CDR3 DNA reads TGCAGTGCTAATTCTAACTATGGCTACACCTTC.

Note on this clone: Additional DNA sequences in this sample encode the identical CDR3. This chain connects TRBV4-1 to TRBJ2-2; weak D call: TRBD1 (7 bases). Germline values: CDR1 MGHRA, CDR2 YSYEKL. The V end lost 4 bases, the J end lost 7 bases, and 10 bases lay between the germline ends. This CDR3 spans 13 amino acids. The CDR3 DNA is TGCGCCAGCAGCCTCCAGGGGGGCGGGGAGCTGTTTTTT. Its protein is CASSLQGGGELFF.

V usage is TRBV5-1 and J usage is TRBJ2-3; tentatively, D is TRBD1 (6 bases). Germline V gene sequence: CDR1 SGHRS, CDR2 YFSETQ. The CDR3 covers 14 residues. Trimming removed 0 bases from V and 6 bases from J, with 11 bases in between. The DNA for the CDR3 is TGCGCCAGCAGCTTGGGGGGGCCGGGGGATACGCAGTATTTT. Translation gives CASSLGGPGDTQYF.

The chain carries TRBV19 and TRBJ1-1, with a possible D match to TRBD1 (5 bases). Trimming cost V 4 bases and J 3 bases, with 12 bases left between them. The germline gives CDR1 LNHDA, CDR2 SQIVND (reference sequence). This CDR3 is 14 amino acids long. CDR3 DNA: TGTGCCAGTAGTAGGTTAGGGGATCACACTGAAGCTTTCTTT. Its protein is CASSRLGDHTEAFF. Complete variable domain (other parts from reference TRBV19 and TRBJ1-1): DGGITQSPKYLFRKEGQNVTLSCEQNLNHDAMYWYRQDPGQGLRLIYYSQIVNDFQKGDIAEGYSVSREKKESFPLTVTSAQKNPTAFYLCASSRLGDHTEAFFGQGTRLTVV.

V and J are TRBV9 and TRBJ1-1; 8 positions match TRBD1. This CDR3 comprises 12 residues. Germline values: CDR1 SGDLS, CDR2 YYNGEE. V shed 4 bases, J shed 8 bases, and the junction held 4 bases outside the gene matches. The CDR3 sequence: CASSHTGGEAFF. Here the CDR3 DNA reads TGTGCCAGCAGCCATACAGGGGGGGAAGCTTTCTTT. Full variable domain (missing parts from reference TRBV9 and TRBJ1-1): DSGVTQTPKHLITATGQRVTLRCSPRSGDLSVYWYQQSLDQGLQFLIQYYNGEERAKGNILERFSAQQFPDLHSELNLSSLELGDSALYFCASSHTGGEAFFGQGTRLTVV.

The J gene is TRBJ2-7, the V gene TRBV5-6; D is unresolved. Trimming took off 4 bases at V and 2 bases at J, with 10 bases between the two ends. Germline V gene lookup returns CDR1 SGHDT and CDR2 YYEEEE. The CDR3 loop spans 13 amino acids. For the CDR3, the DNA is TGTGCCAGCAGCCAACCAAGTGCCTACGAGCAGTACTTC. This gives the protein CASSQPSAYEQYF.

The V and J genes are TRBV6-1 and TRBJ1-2; 8 positions agree with TRBD1. Per germline, CDR1 MNHNS and CDR2 SASEGT. There are 14 residues in the CDR3. Germline trimming cut 1 base from V and 2 bases from J; bases unmatched to any gene: 0. As DNA, the CDR3 is TGTGCCAGCAGTGAAGGGACAGGGAACTATGGCTACACCTTC. It yields the protein CASSEGTGNYGYTF.

J is TRBJ2-1 and V is TRBV11-3, with 7 nucleotides matching TRBD1. Germline V gene sequence: CDR1 SGHNT, CDR2 YENEEA. J gave up 12 bases and V 6 bases, and 8 bases lay outside the gene matches. The CDR3 loop spans 12 amino acids. The CDR3 spells CASRDRQGPQFF. CDR3 coding DNA: TGTGCCAGCAGAGACCGACAGGGCCCGCAGTTCTTC.

This clone appeared once. The rearrangement uses TRBV7-9 and TRBJ2-5; D ambiguous. V lost 5 bases and J lost 2, with 3 bases in between. The CDR3 is made up of 11 amino acids. Germline CDR1 and CDR2: SEHNR and FQNEAQ (reference sequence). This CDR3 reads CASSLQETQYF. CDR3 coding DNA: TGTGCCAGCAGCCTACAAGAGACCCAGTACTTC. Together with reference TRBV7-9 and TRBJ2-5, the CDR3 gives the full variable domain: DTGVSQNPRHKITKRGQNVTFRCDPISEHNRLYWYRQTLGQGPEFLTYFQNEAQLEKSRLLSDRFSAERPKGSFSTLEIQRTEQGDSAMYLCASSLQETQYFGPGTRLLVL.

Turning to this clone: An end of the junction does not agree with germline; a read error may underlie this. The rearrangement links TRBV6-5 to TRBJ1-6; D not certain. Germline loops: CDR1 MNHEY, CDR2 SVGAGI. The length of the CDR3 is 15 residues. CDR3 loop: CASSNSWMRYSPLHF. CDR3 nucleotides: TGTGCCAGCAGTAACTCATGGATGCGCTATTCACCCCTCCACTTT.

The chain joins TRBV11-3 to TRBJ2-2; the D gene is possibly TRBD1 (5 bases). This CDR3 comprises 17 residues. The germline V and J ends were trimmed by 0 bases and 3 bases, with 14 bases remaining between them. Germline CDR1 reads SGHNT; CDR2 reads YENEEA. The CDR3 nucleotides are TGTGCCAGCAGCTTAGATTCCGGGCAGGGTGACACCGGGGAGCTGTTTTTT. Protein: CASSLDSGQGDTGELFF. Together with reference TRBV11-3 and TRBJ2-2, the CDR3 gives the full variable domain: EAGVVQSPRYKIIEKKQPVAFWCNPISGHNTLYWYLQNLGQGPELLIRYENEEAVDDSQLPKDRFSAERLKGVDSTLKIQPAELGDSAVYLCASSLDSGQGDTGELFFGEGSRLTVL.

This clone was found a few times. The J gene is TRBJ1-3, the V gene TRBV19, with unresolved D. Per the germline V gene, CDR1 is LNHDA and CDR2 is SQIVND (reference sequence). Trimming stripped 4 bases from V and 4 bases from J, with 11 bases between. The CDR3 extends over 14 amino acids. The CDR3: CASSRAGVGNTIYF. CDR3 sequence (DNA): TGTGCCAGTAGTAGGGCCGGGGTCGGAAACACCATATATTTT.

The rearrangement joins TRBV20-1 to TRBJ2-7; D is ambiguous. The CDR3 runs 11 residues. Trimming took 6 bases from V and 2 from J, leaving 8 bases between them. Germline CDR1 is DFQATT and CDR2 is SNEGSKA (reference sequence). CDR3 DNA: TGCAGTGCCACGGGTCCCTACGAGCAGTACTTC. It translates to CSATGPYEQYF.

The chain carries TRBV5-1 and TRBJ2-7; TRBD2 might be the D (5 bases). Germline CDR1 SGHRS, CDR2 YFSETQ. Trimming pared 0 bases from V and 5 bases from J, leaving 18 bases between. This CDR3 spans 16 amino acids. CDR3 residues: CASSLGPIGELNEQYF. In DNA form, the CDR3 reads TGCGCCAGCAGCTTGGGTCCTATCGGGGAGCTGAACGAGCAGTACTTC. Drawing the rest from reference TRBV5-1 and TRBJ2-7, the complete variable domain is KAGVTQTPRYLIKTRGQQVTLSCSPISGHRSVSWYQQTPGQGLQFLFEYFSETQRNKGNFPGRFSGRQFSNSRSEMNVSTLELGDSALYLCASSLGPIGELNEQYFGPGTRLTVT.

The chain couples TRBV2 to TRBJ1-2; D is possibly TRBD1 (5 bases). V was shortened by 9 bases and J by 4 bases, with 9 bases between the two germline ends. This CDR3 spans 11 amino acids. Germline V gives CDR1 SNHLY, CDR2 FYNNEI. The CDR3 reads CASSRAYGYTF. CDR3 coding DNA: TGTGCCAGTAGCAGGGCCTATGGCTACACCTTC.

The chain uses TRBV5-5 and TRBJ2-1; 8 nucleotides agree with TRBD1. Germline V gene sequence: CDR1 SGHKS, CDR2 YYEKEE (reference sequence). The CDR3 sequence is 16 residues long. Trimming took 1 base from V and 10 from J; bases not matched to a gene: 13. CDR3 sequence: CASSLLVVQGVGEQFF. As DNA, the CDR3 is TGTGCCAGCAGCTTGTTAGTTGTACAGGGGGTAGGAGAGCAGTTCTTC.

This chain connects TRBV3-1 (or the pseudogene TRBV3-2) to TRBJ1-5; D is uncertain. This CDR3 has 15 residues. V lost 5 bases, J lost 1 base, and 12 bases lay in between. CDR1 is LGHDT and CDR2 is YNNKEL in the germline V gene (reference sequence). DNA of the CDR3: TGTGCCAGCAGCTCGGGCTTACCCAGCAATCAGCCCCAGCATTTT. Amino acids: CASSSGLPSNQPQHF.